The 20 T cell receptor beta chains below were found in one sample sequenced in a study of T cells after yellow fever vaccination. Each CDR3 protein gets one entry after TCRdb re-called the 5' RACE reads with MiXCR. The data show more than 250,000 distinct CDR3 sequences, around 6.8% seen once. The sample in question was PBMCs, obtained about 41 days after the first yellow fever vaccination. The receptors originated from a man aged 18 to 30 who received the YFV17D yellow fever vaccine.

This clonotype was found many times. The rearrangement joins TRBV12-3 or TRBV12-4 to TRBJ1-1, with no clear D. V was clipped by 3 bases and J by 6 bases, with 14 bases between them. The CDR3 contains 14 residues. CDR3: CASSLWGSRAEAFF. CDR3 nucleotide sequence: TGTGCCAGCAGTTTGTGGGGAAGTAGGGCTGAAGCTTTCTTT.

This clonotype was detected many times. The V call is TRBV7-2, the J call TRBJ1-1; D not certain. Germline CDR1 and CDR2: SGHTA and FQGNSA. The V and J ends lost 2 bases and 6 bases respectively, with 7 bases between them. This CDR3 contains 12 residues. The CDR3 is CASSLYFSEAFF. The CDR3 bases are TGTGCCAGCAGCTTATATTTCTCTGAAGCTTTCTTT. Full variable domain (outside the CDR3, taken from reference TRBV7-2 and TRBJ1-1): GAGVSQSPSNKVTEKGKDVELRCDPISGHTALYWYRQSLGQGLEFLIYFQGNSAPDKSGLPSDRFSAERTGGSVSTLTIQRTQQEDSAVYLCASSLYFSEAFFGQGTRLTVV.

The V and J genes are TRBV4-1 and TRBJ2-1; 8 bases align to TRBD2. The CDR3 is 12 amino acids. Trimming removed 0 bases from V and 15 bases from J; junction bases left unmatched: 4. Per germline, CDR1 MGHRA and CDR2 YSYEKL. DNA for the CDR3: TGCGCCAGCAGCCAAGATCGACTAGCGTTGTTCTTC. As protein: CASSQDRLALFF.

This clonotype was counted at least ten times. The genes are TRBV20-1 and TRBJ1-1; possible D gene TRBD1, 5 bases. V gave up 3 bases and J gave up 3 bases, with 11 bases separating them. This CDR3 comprises 13 residues. The germline V gene encodes CDR1 DFQATT and CDR2 SNEGSKA (reference sequence). DNA of the CDR3: TGCAGTGCTAGGGCAGGGATGGACACTGAAGCTTTCTTT. Translation gives CSARAGMDTEAFF.

The chain couples TRBV5-6 to TRBJ2-3; 13 bases map to TRBD2. CDR1 and CDR2 from the germline V gene are SGHDT and YYEEEE. The CDR3 has 16 residues. Germline trimming cut 2 bases from V and 5 bases from J; bases unmatched to any gene: 5. The CDR3 sequence: CASSFGLAGERDTQYF. The CDR3 bases are TGTGCCAGCAGCTTCGGACTAGCGGGGGAAAGAGATACGCAGTATTTT. Complete variable domain (other parts from reference TRBV5-6 and TRBJ2-3): DAGVTQSPTHLIKTRGQQVTLRCSPKSGHDTVSWYQQALGQGPQFIFQYYEEEERQRGNFPDRFSGHQFPNYSSELNVNALLLGDSALYLCASSFGLAGERDTQYFGPGTRLTVL.

This clonotype has only a few counts. The CDR3 bases are TGTGCCAGCAGCACAGACGGGACGCGAGACACCGGGGAGCTGTTTTTT. Its translation: CASSTDGTRDTGELFF. The V gene is TRBV7-2, the J gene TRBJ2-2; the D gene could be TRBD1 or TRBD2 (5 bases each). The CDR3 covers 16 residues. Germline V CDR1 and CDR2: SGHTA, FQGNSA. Between the trimmed V and J ends, which lost 5 bases and 3 bases, there was a span of 16 bases. Based on the CDR3 plus reference TRBV7-2 and TRBJ2-2, the full variable domain is GAGVSQSPSNKVTEKGKDVELRCDPISGHTALYWYRQSLGQGLEFLIYFQGNSAPDKSGLPSDRFSAERTGGSVSTLTIQRTQQEDSAVYLCASSTDGTRDTGELFFGEGSRLTVL.

The sample holds a few counts of this clonotype. The chain couples TRBV4-1 to TRBJ2-4; 10 nucleotides align to TRBD2. The ends lost 4 bases at V and 2 bases at J; junction bases unmatched: 8. The CDR3 totals 17 residues. Per the germline V gene, CDR1 is MGHRA and CDR2 is YSYEKL. The CDR3 DNA reads as TGCGCCAGCAGCCCAGGCCCACTAGCGGGGACCAAAAACATTCAGTACTTC. It is translated as CASSPGPLAGTKNIQYF.

This clonotype occurred a few times. The chain uses TRBV18 and TRBJ2-1, with unresolved D. V lost 3 bases and J lost 2, with 8 bases in between. CDR3 size: 14 residues. Germline loops: CDR1 KGHSH, CDR2 LQKENI. CDR3 region: CASSPTLAYNEQFF. Written as DNA, the CDR3 is TGTGCCAGCTCACCGACATTAGCCTACAATGAGCAGTTCTTC.

CDR3 bases: TGTGCCAGCAGCCAAGGCACCATCGGAGAGACCCAGTACTTC. Translation: CASSQGTIGETQYF. V is TRBV3-1 and J is TRBJ2-5; D gene uncertain. The CDR3 runs 14 residues. Trimming took 1 base from V and 4 from J, leaving 10 bases between them. Per the germline V gene, CDR1 is LGHDT and CDR2 is YNNKEL (reference sequence).

This clonotype has a count of ten or more. This chain connects TRBV15 to TRBJ2-7, with D possibly being TRBD1 (6 bases). Germline V CDR1 and CDR2: LNHNV, YYDKDF (reference sequence). The CDR3 sequence is 15 residues long. V was trimmed by 0 bases and J by 3 bases, leaving 12 bases between them. The CDR3 reads CATSRDNREFYEQYF. In DNA form, the CDR3 reads TGTGCCACCAGCAGAGATAACAGGGAGTTCTACGAGCAGTACTTC.

This clonotype has just a few counts. This sequence joins TRBV27 and TRBJ2-2; 12 bases map to TRBD1. V lost 4 bases and J lost 6; bases outside the gene matches: 6. The germline V gene encodes CDR1 MNHEY and CDR2 SMNVEV (reference sequence). The length of the CDR3 is 16 residues. CDR3 region: CASSSPGQGAPGELFF. The DNA of the CDR3 is TGTGCCAGCAGTTCACCGGGACAGGGGGCGCCCGGGGAGCTGTTTTTT.

This clonotype was found a few times. V gene TRBV18 combines with J gene TRBJ2-7; D is undetermined. The CDR3 loop spans 12 amino acids. The V end lost 3 bases, the J end lost 5 bases, and 8 bases lay between the germline ends. Germline CDR1 KGHSH, CDR2 LQKENI. CDR3 nucleotides: TGTGCCAGCTCACCCAGGTTACACGAGCAGTACGTC. This codes for CASSPRLHEQYV.

This chain uses TRBV29-1 with TRBJ2-3, with D possibly being TRBD1 (8 bases). The CDR3 spans 16 residues. The V end was cut by 4 bases, the J end by 1 base, with 18 bases between. Germline V gene lookup returns CDR1 SQVTM and CDR2 ANQGSEA. The CDR3 DNA is TGCAGCGTTGCAGGGGGCGGGAGTTCTGGCACAGATACGCAGTATTTT. The encoded protein is CSVAGGGSSGTDTQYF.

This clonotype has more than one count but fewer than ten. This chain connects TRBV4-2 to TRBJ1-5; D not certain. CDR3 size: 13 residues. CDR1 is LGHNA and CDR2 is YNFKEQ in the germline V gene. V lost 2 bases and J 7 bases, leaving 9 bases between the germline ends. The CDR3 is CASSQPKEQPQHF. The CDR3 coding sequence is TGTGCCAGCAGCCAACCTAAGGAACAGCCCCAGCATTTT.

Many counts were recorded for this clonotype. The CDR3 DNA reads TGCGCCAGCAGCCGGGGAGAGGGTCGGGACAATAGGTCACCCCTCCACTTT. Amino acid sequence: CASSRGEGRDNRSPLHF. V usage is TRBV4-3 and J usage is TRBJ1-6; tentatively, D is TRBD1 (6 bases). The germline V gene encodes CDR1 LGHNA and CDR2 YSLEER. V dropped 4 bases and J dropped 10 bases, with 23 bases sitting between them. This CDR3 comprises 17 residues.

The chain recombines TRBV5-4 with TRBJ1-3; possible D gene TRBD1, 6 bases. Germline lookup yields CDR1 SGHNT and CDR2 YYREEE (reference sequence). This CDR3 contains 17 residues. V was pared by 4 bases and J by 1 base, with 18 bases between. CDR3: CASSTGTGRRSGNTIYF. The CDR3 coding sequence is TGTGCCAGCAGCACCGGAACAGGGAGGAGGTCTGGAAACACCATATATTTT. Based on the CDR3 plus reference TRBV5-4 and TRBJ1-3, the full variable domain is ETGVTQSPTHLIKTRGQQVTLRCSSQSGHNTVSWYQQALGQGPQFIFQYYREEENGRGNFPPRFSGLQFPNYSSELNVNALELDDSALYLCASSTGTGRRSGNTIYFGEGSWLTVV.

This clonotype was found a few times. The rearrangement links TRBV4-1 to TRBJ2-5, with D possibly being TRBD1 (5 bases). Per the germline V gene, CDR1 is MGHRA and CDR2 is YSYEKL. The CDR3 sequence is 17 residues long. Trimming stripped 0 bases from V and 2 bases from J, with 16 bases between. This CDR3 is CASSQELGRTNQETQYF. In DNA, the CDR3 is TGCGCCAGCAGCCAAGAGTTAGGTCGGACAAATCAAGAGACCCAGTACTTC.

The sample holds many counts of this clonotype. This chain connects TRBV20-1 to TRBJ1-6; D is unresolved. The CDR3 is 17 residues long. V lost 0 bases to trimming and J lost 7 bases, with 19 bases between them. Germline loops: CDR1 DFQATT, CDR2 SNEGSKA (reference sequence). The CDR3 protein is CSARDHWRGLWNSPLHF. CDR3 nucleotide sequence: TGCAGTGCTAGAGATCATTGGAGAGGGTTATGGAATTCACCCCTCCACTTT.

This clonotype turned up a few times. The chain combines TRBV24-1 with TRBJ2-5; 8 bases match TRBD1. Losses at the gene ends were 4 bases for V and 5 bases for J; bases not matched to a gene: 8. The CDR3 has 15 residues. Germline-derived CDR1 and CDR2 are KGHDR and SFDVKD. The CDR3 spells CATSDPDRGDETQYF. CDR3 nucleotides: TGTGCCACCAGTGACCCCGACAGGGGAGACGAGACCCAGTACTTC.

The chain has TRBV11-2 and TRBJ1-6; tentative D call: TRBD1 (6 bases). V dropped 6 bases and J dropped 10 bases, with 16 bases sitting between them. The germline V gene encodes CDR1 SGHAT and CDR2 FQNNGV. This CDR3 spans 14 amino acids. The CDR3 sequence: CASRFTGGRSPLHF. For the CDR3, the DNA is TGTGCCAGCAGATTCACCGGGGGCAGATCACCCCTCCACTTT.